A single sample is the source of the 3 T cell receptor beta chains below, sequenced in a study of CD8+CD57+ T cells in acquired aplastic anemia. TCR beta VDJ and CDR3 were profiled, and genomic DNA was the template. MiXCR was run by TCRdb on the reads, yielding one entry per CDR3 protein. Among fewer than 200,000 distinct CDR3 sequences listed, just under 45% were seen once. Input material: sorted CD4+, CD8+, or CD8+CD57+ T cells (not recorded which) from PBMCs. The receptors shown here come from a human donor in good health.

This clonotype was detected many times. The rearrangement uses TRBV6-1 and TRBJ1-1; D may be TRBD1 (5 bases). CDR1 MNHNS and CDR2 SASEGT come from the germline V gene. This CDR3 has 12 residues. The V and J ends lost 6 bases and 7 bases respectively, with 12 bases between them. The CDR3 sequence: CASSRVGGEAFF. The CDR3 DNA reads as TGTGCCAGCAGCAGGGTCGGGGGTGAAGCTTTCTTT.

CDR3 loop: CAWAVGAGTEAFF. CDR3 DNA: TGTGCCTGGGCTGTGGGGGCGGGCACTGAAGCTTTCTTT. The rearrangement links TRBV30 to TRBJ1-1, with TRBD1 as a possible D gene (6 bases). CDR3 length equals 13 residues. Germline-derived CDR1 and CDR2 are GTSNPN and SVGIG (reference sequence). V was shortened by 5 bases and J by 4 bases, with 14 bases between the two germline ends.

The chain joins TRBV19 to TRBJ2-2; D is uncertain. The CDR3 runs 14 residues. From germline, CDR1 is LNHDA and CDR2 SQIVND (reference sequence). Trimming cost V 7 bases and J 4 bases, with 13 bases left between them. CDR3 DNA: TGTGCCAGTACCCACACAGAACTCACCGGGGAGCTGTTTTTT. Amino acids: CASTHTELTGELFF.